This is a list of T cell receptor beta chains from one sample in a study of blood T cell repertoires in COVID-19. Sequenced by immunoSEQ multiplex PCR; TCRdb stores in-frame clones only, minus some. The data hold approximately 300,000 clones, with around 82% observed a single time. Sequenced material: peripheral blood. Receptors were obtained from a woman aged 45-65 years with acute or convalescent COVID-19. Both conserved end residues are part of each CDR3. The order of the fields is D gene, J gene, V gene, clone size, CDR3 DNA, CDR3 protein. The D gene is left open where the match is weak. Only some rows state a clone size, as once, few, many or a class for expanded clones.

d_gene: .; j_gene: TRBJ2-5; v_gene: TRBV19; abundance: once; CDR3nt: TGTGCCAGTAGCTCAACCGGGACTTTGGACGGAGAGACCCAGTACTTC; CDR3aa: CASSSTGTLDGETQYF
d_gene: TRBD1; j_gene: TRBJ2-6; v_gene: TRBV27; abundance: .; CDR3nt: TGTGCCAGCAGTCCCCGGGACAGGGGTTCATCTGGGGCCAACGTCCTGACTTTC; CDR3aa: CASSPRDRGSSGANVLTF
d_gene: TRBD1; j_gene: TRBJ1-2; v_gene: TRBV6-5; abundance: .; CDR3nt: TGTGCCAGCAGCTTACCCGGACAGGGGGATGGCTACACCTTC; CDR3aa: CASSLPGQGDGYTF
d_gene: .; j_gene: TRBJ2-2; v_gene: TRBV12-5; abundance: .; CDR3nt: TGTGCTAGTGGTTTGGTAAGGGACACTAACACCGGGGAGCTGTTTTTT; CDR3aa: CASGLVRDTNTGELFF
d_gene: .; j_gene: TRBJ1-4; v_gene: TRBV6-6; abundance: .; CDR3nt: TGTGCCAGCAGTTACGGGCAGGGCGGGGGTGAAAAACTGTTTTTT; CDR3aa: CASSYGQGGGEKLFF
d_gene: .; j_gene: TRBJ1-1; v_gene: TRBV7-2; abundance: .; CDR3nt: TGTGCCAGCAGCCTTACTAGAGACAAGATTAGTGAAGCTTTCTTT; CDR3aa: CASSLTRDKISEAFF
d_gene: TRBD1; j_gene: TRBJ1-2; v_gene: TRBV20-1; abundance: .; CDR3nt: TGCAGTGCCCCGACAGGGGGTGGCTACACCTTC; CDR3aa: CSAPTGGGYTF
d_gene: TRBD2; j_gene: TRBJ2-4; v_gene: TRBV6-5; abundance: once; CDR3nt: TGTGCCAGCAACGAGGGAGGGCCAGGGAACATTCAGTACTTC; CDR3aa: CASNEGGPGNIQYF
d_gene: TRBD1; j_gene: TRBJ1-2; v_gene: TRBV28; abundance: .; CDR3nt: TGTGCCAGCAGTTCACAGGGGGCGGGTGGCTACACCTTC; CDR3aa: CASSSQGAGGYTF
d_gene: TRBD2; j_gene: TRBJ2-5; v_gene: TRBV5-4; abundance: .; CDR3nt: TGTGCCAGCAGCTGGGGGACTAGCGGGAGGGCGGAGACCCAGTACTTC; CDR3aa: CASSWGTSGRAETQYF
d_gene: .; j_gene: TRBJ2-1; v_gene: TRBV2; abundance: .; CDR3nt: TGTGCCAGCAGAGGGGGACCTCTCCAGGAAGGGTTCTTC; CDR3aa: CASRGGPLQEGFF
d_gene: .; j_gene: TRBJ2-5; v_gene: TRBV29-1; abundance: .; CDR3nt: TGCAGCGTCTGGACCTACAGGATCGGGGAGACCCAGTACTTC; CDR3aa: CSVWTYRIGETQYF
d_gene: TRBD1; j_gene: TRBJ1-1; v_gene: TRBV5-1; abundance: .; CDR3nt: TGCGCCAGCAGCTCCGGGACAGGGTCCCCGAACACTGAAGCTTTCTTT; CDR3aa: CASSSGTGSPNTEAFF
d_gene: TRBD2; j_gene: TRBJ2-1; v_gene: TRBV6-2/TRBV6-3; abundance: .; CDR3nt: TGTGCCAGCAGCCGAGCGGGGCCCGCGCGTTATGAGCAGTTCTTC; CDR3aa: CASSRAGPARYEQFF
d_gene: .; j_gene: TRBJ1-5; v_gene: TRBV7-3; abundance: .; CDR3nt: TGTGCCAGCAGCTCCTTGGGCCCAAGACGGAATCAGCCCCAGCATTTT; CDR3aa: CASSSLGPRRNQPQHF
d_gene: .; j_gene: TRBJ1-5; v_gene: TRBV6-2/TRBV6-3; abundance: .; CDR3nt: TGTGCCAGCAGTCCCGATAGTCAGCCCCAGCATTTT; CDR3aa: CASSPDSQPQHF
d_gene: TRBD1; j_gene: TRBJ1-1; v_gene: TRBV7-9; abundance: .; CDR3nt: TGTGCCAGCAGCTCACAGGGGGAAGCTTTCTTT; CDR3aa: CASSSQGEAFF
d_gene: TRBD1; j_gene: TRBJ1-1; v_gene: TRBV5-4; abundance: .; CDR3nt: TGTGCCAGCGGACCGGAGACAGGGAAGAACACTGAAGCTTTCTTT; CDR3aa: CASGPETGKNTEAFF
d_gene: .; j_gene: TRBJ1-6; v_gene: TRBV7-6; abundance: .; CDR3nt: TGTGCCAGCAGCTCGGGAAACAGGGTCAGCAATTCACCCCTCCACTTT; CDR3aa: CASSSGNRVSNSPLHF
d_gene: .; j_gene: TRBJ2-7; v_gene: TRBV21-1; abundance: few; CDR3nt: TGTGCCAGCCTGTCCTCCAACCTAGCGCGATCTAGACGGGACGAGCAGTACTTC; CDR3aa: CASLSSNLARSRRDEQYF
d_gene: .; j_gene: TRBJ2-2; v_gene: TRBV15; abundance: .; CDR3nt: TGTGCCACCAGCAGAGGCGGGACCCTAAGCACCGGGGAGCTGTTTTTT; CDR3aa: CATSRGGTLSTGELFF
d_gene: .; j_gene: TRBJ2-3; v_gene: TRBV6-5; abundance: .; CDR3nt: TGTGCCAGCAGCGCCCCCTATGGTAGCACAGATACGCAGTATTTT; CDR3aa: CASSAPYGSTDTQYF
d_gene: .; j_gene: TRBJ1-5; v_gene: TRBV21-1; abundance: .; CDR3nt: TGTGCCAGCAGCAAAGCGCCACAGGGCAATCAGCCCCAGCATTTT; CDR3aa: CASSKAPQGNQPQHF
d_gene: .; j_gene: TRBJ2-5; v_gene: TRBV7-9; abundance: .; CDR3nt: TGTGCCAGCAGCTTAGACCTCGGAGGGGGGGGACCGGAGACCCAGTACTTC; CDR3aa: CASSLDLGGGGPETQYF
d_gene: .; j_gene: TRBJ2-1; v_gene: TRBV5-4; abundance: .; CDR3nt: TGTGCCAGCAGCTTACAGGCAAATGAGCAGTTCTTC; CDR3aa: CASSLQANEQFF
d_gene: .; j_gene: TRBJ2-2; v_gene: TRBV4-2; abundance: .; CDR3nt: TGTGCCAGCAGCCTATATTCAGAGGGATCCTGGGAGCTGTTTTTT; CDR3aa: CASSLYSEGSWELFF
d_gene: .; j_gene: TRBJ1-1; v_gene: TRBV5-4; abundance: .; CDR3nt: TGTGCCAGCAGCGGGGGCGGGTCACGACAGAACACTGAAGCTTTCTTT; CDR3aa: CASSGGGSRQNTEAFF
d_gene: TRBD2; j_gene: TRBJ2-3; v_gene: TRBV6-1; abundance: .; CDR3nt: TGTGCCAGCAGTGAAGGGGGACTAGCGGGGGTAACCACAGATACGCAGTATTTT; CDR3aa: CASSEGGLAGVTTDTQYF